This T cell receptor (beta chain) was captured by sequencing in a study of T cells in Graves' hyperthyroidism and ophthalmopathy. Regarding the study as a whole: A model of 13 V-J pairs discriminated ophthalmopathy from stable hyperthyroidism.

V was clipped by 6 bases and J by 7 bases; unmatched bases: 7. CDR1 is SGHDN, CDR2 FVKESK, per germline. The CDR3 extends over 13 amino acids. Researchers amplified the TCR beta CDR3 regions from RNA transcripts. The HTBI set primed first-round TCR CDR3 RT-PCR. TCRdb reprocessed the multiplex PCR reads with MiXCR, giving one entry per CDR3 protein. This table holds fewer than 450,000 distinct CDR3 sequences, approximately 18% found once. The sample holds a few counts of this clonotype. The antigen is not known. The genes are TRBV14 and TRBJ1-2, with 8 bases that match TRBD1. The sample consisted of blood. The origin of this receptor is a woman aged 25-40 years with Graves' hyperthyroidism that later progressed to Graves' ophthalmopathy. For the CDR3, the DNA is TGTGCCAGCAGGCATGGACAGGGCAGTGGCTACACCTTC. Its translation is CASRHGQGSGYTF.